This T cell receptor beta chain appears in the sequencing data of a study of T cells in Graves' hyperthyroidism and ophthalmopathy. The germline V and J ends were trimmed by 2 bases and 8 bases, with 10 bases remaining between them. CDR3 length: 12 residues. Germline values: CDR1 SGDLS, CDR2 YYNGEE. The TCR beta CDR3 regions underwent amplification using RNA transcripts as the source. A set of HTBI primers served as the primers for a first-round RT-PCR of the TCR CDR3. TCRdb re-called the multiplex PCR reads through MiXCR, storing one row per CDR3 protein. The repertoire holds a few hundred thousand distinct CDR3 sequences, with approximately 44% as singletons. This clonotype was seen more than once but under ten times.

This rearrangement joins TRBV9 to TRBJ1-2; TRBD1 might be the D (5 bases). The sequencing input was peripheral blood or thyroid tissue (not recorded which). This TCR derives from a woman aged 18-29 years with Graves' hyperthyroidism. CDR3: CASSVGGNGYTF. The CDR3, as DNA: TGTGCCAGCAGCGTCGGGGGGAACGGCTACACCTTC.